This entry features one T cell receptor beta chain sequence. Its antigen remains unknown. The data belong to a study of OX40 agonist ivuxolimab in advanced cancers. Study-level background: Every 2 weeks, ivuxolimab was infused into the patients intravenously at between 0.01 and 10 mg/kg.

The junction had 5 bases not matched to a gene; V was cut back by 6 bases and J by 5 bases. CDR1 is MNHNY, CDR2 SVGAGI, per germline (reference sequence). The CDR3 length is 14 residues. Sequencing used immunoSEQ multiplex PCR; TCRdb keeps in-frame clones, though not all of them. Here the sample spans 74,000 or so clones, 80% to 95% being singletons. Study-level findings and limits: Some patients who did not respond also had low normalized T-cell clonal expansion. Among expanded peripheral T cells, antigen specificity went undetermined.

This TCR was sampled from an adult with an advanced solid tumor such as melanoma, head and neck, liver or kidney cancer. The source material was CD4+ or CD8+ T cells sorted from blood, sampled in a trial of the OX40 agonist ivuxolimab. The chain links TRBV6-6 to TRBJ2-2; 8 bases match TRBD1. The CDR3 sequence is CASRGQDLTGELFF. As DNA, the CDR3 is TGTGCCAGCAGGGGACAGGACCTTACCGGGGAGCTGTTTTTT.